A single sample is the source of the 2 T cell receptor beta chains below, sequenced in a study of T cells in women clearing cervical HPV infection. The assay was immunoSEQ multiplex PCR, and TCRdb's table has in-frame clones only and misses some. Its clone listing holds 25,000 to 30,000 clones. Sequenced sample: blood buffy coat. These receptors originate from a woman aged 18 to 75 with a cervical HPV16 infection that either progressed to CIN3+ or cleared (not recorded which).

With respect to this clone: Sequencing ends 3 residues short of the CDR3 end; the germline J gene provides the rest. The rearrangement joins TRBV19 to TRBJ2-1, with D uncertain. Germline lookup yields CDR1 LNHDA and CDR2 SQIVND (reference sequence). Trimming shortened V by 3 bases and J by 0 bases, and 9 bases separated the two germline ends. The CDR3 contains 15 residues. The CDR3 loop is CASSINGFSYNEQFF. CDR3 DNA, as far as it was read: TGTGCCAGTAGTATTAACGGTTTCTCCTACAATGAG. The full variable domain, in which reference TRBV19 and TRBJ2-1 provide the parts outside the CDR3, is DGGITQSPKYLFRKEGQNVTLSCEQNLNHDAMYWYRQDPGQGLRLIYYSQIVNDFQKGDIAEGYSVSREKKESFPLTVTSAQKNPTAFYLCASSINGFSYNEQFFGPGTRLTVL.

As to this clone: The read ends 3 residues early relative to the CDR3; the germline J gene fills the gap. The V gene is TRBV6-1, the J gene TRBJ1-1, with 9 bases aligning to TRBD1. The CDR3 spans 14 residues. Germline CDR1 MNHNS, CDR2 SASEGT. CDR3 DNA, as far as it was read: TGTGCCAGCAGTGAGTGGGGGACAGGGCCGGGG. It yields the protein CASSEWGTGPG. The full CDR3 is CASSEWGTGPGAFF.